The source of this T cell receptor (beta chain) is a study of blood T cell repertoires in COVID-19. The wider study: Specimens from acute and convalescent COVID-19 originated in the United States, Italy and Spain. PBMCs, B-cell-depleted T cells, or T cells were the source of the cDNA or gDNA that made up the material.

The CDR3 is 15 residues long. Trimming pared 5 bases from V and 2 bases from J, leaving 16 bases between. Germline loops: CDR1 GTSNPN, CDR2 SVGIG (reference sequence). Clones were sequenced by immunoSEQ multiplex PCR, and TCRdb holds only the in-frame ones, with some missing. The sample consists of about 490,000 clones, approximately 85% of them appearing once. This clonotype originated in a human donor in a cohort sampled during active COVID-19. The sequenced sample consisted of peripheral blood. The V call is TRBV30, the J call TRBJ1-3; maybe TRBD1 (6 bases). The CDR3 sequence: CAWQTGNPAGNTIYF. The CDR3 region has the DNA TGTGCCTGGCAGACAGGTAACCCGGCTGGAAACACCATATATTTT.